The entry that follows covers one TCR beta chain sequence. The sample comes from a study of blood T cells in healthy people across ages. Primed by a sample-barcoded 5' primer and a J-beta primer mix, a second PCR proceeded for roughly 6 to 12 cycles. Each CDR3 protein is one row after TCRdb ran MiXCR on the 5' RACE reads. The sample contains approximately 800,000 distinct CDR3 sequences, about 42% of which appear only once. Looked up from germline, CDR1 is MNHEY and CDR2 is SMNVEV (reference sequence). The CDR3 sequence is 15 residues long. V shed 5 bases and J 7 bases; nucleotides not matched to a gene: 7.

This TCR derives from an older man in good health. V usage is TRBV27 and J usage is TRBJ2-3, with TRBD2 matching 12 bases. Material: blood. DNA of the CDR3: TGTGCCAGCAGTAAAGCCACTAGCGGGGGGTATACGCAGTATTTT. This gives the protein CASSKATSGGYTQYF.